Presented here are 9 T cell receptor beta chains from one specimen sequenced in a study of cytomegalovirus exposure and HLA in healthy donors. Profiled with immunoSEQ multiplex PCR; TCRdb holds only in-frame clones, not every one. Of some 76,000 clones listed, 94% are singletons. The sample comprised PBMCs. Every receptor here comes from a woman aged 18 to 35 in good health and CMV-seronegative.

The chain couples TRBV6-5 to TRBJ2-1; the match to TRBD1 covers 7 bases. The CDR3 consists of 16 residues. Germline trimming cut 4 bases from V and 3 bases from J; bases unmatched to any gene: 9. The V gene's germline CDR1 is MNHEY and CDR2 SVGAGI. The CDR3 bases are TGTGCCAGCAGTTCCCTGGACAGGAAGATCTACAATGAGCAGTTCTTC. This encodes CASSSLDRKIYNEQFF.

A single count supports this clone. The genes are TRBV4-1 and TRBJ2-3, with 12 bases fitting TRBD2. The CDR3 extends over 17 amino acids. V dropped 2 bases and J dropped 2; count of bases not matched to a gene: 5. Per germline, CDR1 MGHRA and CDR2 YSYEKL. The CDR3 DNA is TGCGCCAGCAGCCAAAAGTGGACTAGCGGGGACACAGATACGCAGTATTTT. The encoded protein is CASSQKWTSGDTDTQYF.

The chain recombines TRBV28 with TRBJ2-3, with D perhaps TRBD2 (5 bases). Germline-derived CDR1 and CDR2 are MDHEN and SYDVKM. V gave up 3 bases and J gave up 0 bases, with 10 bases separating them. The CDR3 loop spans 15 amino acids. The DNA for the CDR3 is TGTGCCAGCAGTTTGTTGAGGACTAGCACAGATACGCAGTATTTT. The encoded protein is CASSLLRTSTDTQYF.

The chain joins TRBV18 to TRBJ2-7; D call uncertain. Germline CDR1 is KGHSH and CDR2 is LQKENI. The CDR3 covers 14 residues. V was cut by 3 bases and J by 3 bases, with 12 bases left in between. The DNA for the CDR3 is TGTGCCAGCTCACCTCAATCTAGTTTCTACGAGCAGTACTTC. Translated: CASSPQSSFYEQYF. Looking up the rest from reference TRBV18 and TRBJ2-7 gives the full variable domain: NAGVMQNPRHLVRRRGQEARLRCSPMKGHSHVYWYRQLPEEGLKFMVYLQKENIIDESGMPKERFSAEFPKEGPSILRIQQVVRGDSAAYFCASSPQSSFYEQYFGPGTRLTVT.

V and J are TRBV13 and TRBJ2-3; 11 bases fit TRBD2. The trim removed 5 bases at V and 2 bases at J, leaving 6 bases unmatched. The CDR3 sequence is 16 residues long. Germline V gene sequence: CDR1 PRHDT, CDR2 FYEKMQ (reference sequence). In nucleotides, the CDR3 is TGTGCCAGCAGCCTAACTAGCGGGGGAACCACAGATACGCAGTATTTT. This sequence encodes CASSLTSGGTTDTQYF.

The chain couples TRBV29-1 to TRBJ1-5, with TRBD1 as a possible D gene (5 bases). From germline, CDR1 is SQVTM and CDR2 ANQGSEA. The CDR3 length is 14 residues. V gave up 5 bases and J gave up 6 bases, with 17 bases separating them. CDR3 amino acids: CSVTVTEAGQPQHF. In nucleotides, the CDR3 is TGCAGCGTTACCGTGACAGAAGCAGGTCAGCCCCAGCATTTT.

The chain employs TRBV2 and TRBJ1-5; 7 bases are a match to TRBD1. This CDR3 is 14 amino acids long. V was clipped by 5 bases and J by 7 bases; unmatched bases: 8. CDR1 SNHLY and CDR2 FYNNEI come from the germline V gene. CDR3: CASSPRQGGQPQHF. DNA for the CDR3: TGTGCCAGCAGTCCCCGACAGGGTGGACAGCCCCAGCATTTT.

CDR3 in DNA: TGTGCCAGTAGTATCGCGACAGGGGGTTTCTACAATGAGCAGTTCTTC. Translating it yields CASSIATGGFYNEQFF. The V gene is TRBV19, the J gene TRBJ2-1; 9 nucleotides match TRBD1. CDR1 and CDR2 from the germline V gene are LNHDA and SQIVND (reference sequence). With 3 bases clipped from V and 3 bases from J, the junction kept 6 bases outside the gene matches. The CDR3 runs to 16 residues.

The chain combines TRBV30 with TRBJ2-3; TRBD2 aligns across 9 bases. V trimming: 7 bases; J trimming: 5 bases; junction bases outside the gene matches: 13. The germline V gene encodes CDR1 GTSNPN and CDR2 SVGIG (reference sequence). The CDR3 consists of 15 residues. The CDR3 bases are TGTGCCTTCACTCCCATGGGACTAGCCTTAGATACGCAGTATTTT. This encodes CAFTPMGLALDTQYF.